A single TCR beta chain is shown here with its context. Antigen unknown. Described time point: sample taken at primary tumor resection. From tumor, nontumor lung or frozen PBMC, whole RNA was taken unsorted for sequencing. Untreated early-stage non-small cell lung cancer patients, around 70 in total, were the donors. This sample is drawn from a study of spatial heterogeneity in lung cancer. Study as a whole: The average appearance count of each unique TCR and UMI combination in raw reads was more than ten. General study results and limits: More often at tumor resection than at routine follow-up, ubiquitous expanded tumor TCRs were detected in the blood.

Unmatched junction bases numbered 7, after V lost 7 bases and J lost 8 bases. The CDR3 is made up of 13 amino acids. Germline CDR1 is MDHEN and CDR2 is SYDVKM. In TCRdb, the 5' RACE reads were re-called with MiXCR into one record per CDR3 protein. The sample consists of 89,000 or so distinct CDR3 sequences, around 21% of them appearing once. The input for sequencing was PBMCs, taken at surgery. The clonotype comes from a male donor with early-stage non-small cell lung cancer. The V call is TRBV28, the J call TRBJ2-1; 8 bases line up with TRBD1. CDR3 coding DNA: TGTGCCAGCACCGGGGACAGGTTCTATGAGCAGTTCTTC. Translating it yields CASTGDRFYEQFF.